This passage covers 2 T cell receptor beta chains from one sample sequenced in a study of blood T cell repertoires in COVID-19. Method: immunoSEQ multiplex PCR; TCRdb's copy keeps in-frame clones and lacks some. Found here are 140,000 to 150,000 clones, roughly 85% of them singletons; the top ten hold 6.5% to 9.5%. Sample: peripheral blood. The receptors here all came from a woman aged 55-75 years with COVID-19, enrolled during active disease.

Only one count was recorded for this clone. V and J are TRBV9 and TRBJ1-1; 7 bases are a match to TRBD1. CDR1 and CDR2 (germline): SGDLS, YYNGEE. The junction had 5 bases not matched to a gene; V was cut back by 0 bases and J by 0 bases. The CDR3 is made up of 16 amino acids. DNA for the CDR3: TGTGCCAGCAGCGTAGGCGGAGGGGGCATGAACACTGAAGCTTTCTTT. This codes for CASSVGGGGMNTEAFF. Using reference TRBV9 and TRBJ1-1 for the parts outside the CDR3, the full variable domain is DSGVTQTPKHLITATGQRVTLRCSPRSGDLSVYWYQQSLDQGLQFLIQYYNGEERAKGNILERFSAQQFPDLHSELNLSSLELGDSALYFCASSVGGGGMNTEAFFGQGTRLTVV.

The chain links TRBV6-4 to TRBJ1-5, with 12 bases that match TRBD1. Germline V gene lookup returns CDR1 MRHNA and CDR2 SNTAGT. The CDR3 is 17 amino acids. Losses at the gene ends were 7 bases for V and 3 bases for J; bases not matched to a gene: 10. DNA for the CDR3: TGTGCCAGCAAAAGGGACAGGGGGCATGGATACAATCAGCCCCAGCATTTT. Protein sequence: CASKRDRGHGYNQPQHF.